This T cell receptor beta chain was sequenced in a study of control samples from healthy donors and cancer patients. Libraries were prepared by immunoSEQ multiplex PCR; TCRdb keeps only in-frame clonotypes and omits some of them. This table holds 100,000 to 150,000 clones, 91% found once. CDR1 and CDR2 from the germline V gene are LGHDT and YNNKEL (reference sequence). This CDR3 comprises 13 residues. V lost 6 bases to trimming and J lost 4 bases, with 12 bases between them. The sequencing input was blood. V gene TRBV3-1 (or the pseudogene TRBV3-2) combines with J gene TRBJ1-2, with D perhaps TRBD1 (5 bases). The clonotype was recovered from a man between 18 and 35 years old in good health. The CDR3 spells CASSSDSVYGYTF. The CDR3 bases are TGTGCCAGCAGTTCAGACAGCGTCTATGGCTACACCTTC.